The entry below gives a single T cell receptor (beta chain) sequence along with its context. In the original workflow: Amplified reference gene primers provided the basis for estimating nucleated cell counts. TCRdb's copy holds only in-frame clones and misses some; the assay was immunoSEQ multiplex PCR. The DNA gave D and trimming, while V, J and clone size come from that table. Here the sample spans roughly 400,000 clones, roughly 86% being singletons. Those enrolled, adults aged roughly 18 to 89 years, came from some 23 US areas. Per the germline V gene, CDR1 is KGHDR and CDR2 is SFDVKD. The germline V and J ends were trimmed by 5 bases and 2 bases, with 14 bases remaining between them. The CDR3 is 15 residues long. The sample originates from a study of blood T cell repertoires in COVID-19. About the research overall: Samples came from the United States, Italy and Spain, spanning acute and convalescent COVID-19. Sources were T cells, B-cell-depleted T cells, or PBMCs; the material itself was cDNA or gDNA.

This TCR derives from a middle-aged woman with acute COVID-19. Sequencing input: PBMCs or T cells enriched from blood (not recorded which). The V and J genes are TRBV24-1 and TRBJ1-2; D is ambiguous. CDR3: CATSATAGWNYGYTF. The CDR3 nucleotides read TGTGCCACCAGTGCTACCGCGGGATGGAACTATGGCTACACCTTC.